Listed here are 6 T cell receptor beta chains from one sample, sequenced in a study of T-cell memory formation after mild COVID-19. One entry per CDR3 protein results from TCRdb running MiXCR on the 5' RACE reads. Of roughly 400,000 distinct CDR3 sequences in the sample, around 24% were seen once. Sequenced: PBMCs or a T cell subset sorted from them (not recorded which). These receptors were collected from an adult woman who had mild COVID-19 (a few samples of this study predate the infection). Cell type and time point are not known.

The chain employs TRBV19 and TRBJ2-1; maybe TRBD1 (5 bases). With 8 bases removed from V and 0 bases from J, the gap between germline ends came to 14 bases. The CDR3 is 15 residues long. Germline V gene lookup returns CDR1 LNHDA and CDR2 SQIVND (reference sequence). CDR3 nucleotide sequence: TGTGCCAGTCACAAGGGGCAAAGCTCCTACAATGAGCAGTTCTTC. Its translation is CASHKGQSSYNEQFF.

This sequence joins TRBV12-3 or TRBV12-4 and TRBJ2-7; a weak D match, TRBD2 (5 bases). V was cut by 6 bases and J by 4 bases, with 19 bases left in between. The CDR3 is 15 amino acids. CDR3 coding DNA: TGTGCCAGCAGCCGCCAAGGGAGTGTTCGGTACGAGCAGTACTTC. Protein product: CASSRQGSVRYEQYF.

This rearrangement joins TRBV7-6 to TRBJ2-7; 9 bases line up with TRBD2. Germline V gene data show CDR1 as SGHVS and CDR2 as FNYEAQ. After removal of 3 bases from V and 4 bases from J, the junction contained 4 bases not matched to a gene. CDR3 length: 14 amino acids. The CDR3 nucleotides are TGTGCCAGCAGCTTGAGCGGGAGGAGATACGAGCAGTACTTC. Its translation is CASSLSGRRYEQYF.

This clonotype was seen only a few times. CDR3 sequence (DNA): TGTGCCAGCAGTTTTCGCTGGACAGGGGCTAACACTGAAGCTTTCTTT. This translates into CASSFRWTGANTEAFF. The chain links TRBV28 to TRBJ1-1, with 9 bases identical to TRBD1. Unmatched junction bases numbered 7, after V lost 3 bases and J lost 2 bases. This CDR3 is 16 amino acids long. In germline, CDR1 is MDHEN, CDR2 SYDVKM.

This rearrangement joins TRBV14 to TRBJ2-2, with TRBD2 matching 12 bases. This CDR3 is 17 amino acids long. Germline-derived CDR1 and CDR2 are SGHDN and FVKESK. With V trimmed by 3 bases and J by 2 bases, 4 bases remained unmatched. Here the CDR3 DNA reads TGTGCCAGCAGCCACGGACTAGCGGGACGAAACACCGGGGAGCTGTTTTTT. Translating gives CASSHGLAGRNTGELFF.

This clonotype came up many times. The chain carries TRBV14 and TRBJ2-4, with TRBD1 identical over 8 bases. V trimming: 2 bases; J trimming: 8 bases; junction bases outside the gene matches: 5. This CDR3 region has 14 residues. The germline V gene has CDR1 SGHDN and CDR2 FVKESK. This CDR3 is CASSQTGGMDIQYF. DNA for the CDR3: TGTGCCAGCAGCCAAACAGGGGGAATGGACATTCAGTACTTC.